Below, 24 T cell receptor beta chains from the same sample are listed, as sequenced in a study of blood T cells in healthy people across ages. PCR was performed a second time for 7 to 11 cycles using a sample-barcoded 5' primer and a J-beta primer mix. TCRdb re-called the 5' RACE reads with MiXCR, one entry per CDR3 protein. The table records over 600,000 distinct CDR3 sequences, around a fifth of them present only once. The material sequenced was blood. Receptors originate from a man in his 70s in good health.

The chain uses TRBV20-1 and TRBJ2-1, with D possibly matching TRBD2 (5 bases). CDR3 length: 13 residues. Germline CDR1 DFQATT, CDR2 SNEGSKA (reference sequence). Trimming left V 3 bases short and J 9 bases short, with 15 bases between. CDR3 in DNA: TGCAGTGCTAGTGCGGACTCGTTAGGTGAGCAGTTCTTC. It yields the protein CSASADSLGEQFF.

This clonotype was counted at least ten times. The V and J genes are TRBV18 and TRBJ2-3; tentative D call: TRBD2 (7 bases). The V gene lost 3 bases and the J gene lost 0 bases, with 13 bases spanning the gap. Per germline, CDR1 KGHSH and CDR2 LQKENI. This CDR3 region has 16 residues. The CDR3: CASSPAGASSTDTQYF. Written as DNA, the CDR3 is TGTGCCAGCTCACCTGCGGGGGCCTCTAGCACAGATACGCAGTATTTT.

This rearrangement joins TRBV20-1 to TRBJ1-5; perhaps TRBD1 as D (5 bases). Germline-derived CDR1 and CDR2 are DFQATT and SNEGSKA (reference sequence). This CDR3 region has 13 residues. The germline V and J ends were trimmed by 5 bases and 5 bases, with 13 bases remaining between them. The CDR3 loop is CSAPPGGHQPQHF. The CDR3 nucleotides are TGCAGTGCTCCTCCTGGGGGTCATCAGCCCCAGCATTTT.

This clonotype was recorded many times. A read error may account for a junction end that differs from germline. The chain has TRBV5-1 and TRBJ2-1, with TRBD2 matching over 8 bases. Germline loops: CDR1 SGHRS, CDR2 YFSETQ. This CDR3 spans 15 amino acids. The CDR3 loop reads CASSLSGGTYNEQFF. The CDR3 DNA is TGTGCCAGCAGTTTAAGCGGGGGTACCTACAATGAGCAGTTCTTC.

The chain employs TRBV5-1 and TRBJ1-1; D uncertain. V was clipped by 2 bases and J by 1 base, with 12 bases between them. CDR1 and CDR2 from the germline V gene are SGHRS and YFSETQ. The CDR3 covers 15 residues. CDR3 sequence (DNA): TGCGCCAGCAGCTTAAGACCCCGGGGGAACACTGAAGCTTTCTTT. It specifies CASSLRPRGNTEAFF.

This clonotype was picked up a small number of times. One junction end disagrees with the germline gene, perhaps due to a read error. V usage is TRBV5-1 and J usage is TRBJ2-7; TRBD2 matches at 10 bases. The CDR3 runs to 19 residues. Germline V gene lookup returns CDR1 SGHRS and CDR2 YFSETQ. The CDR3 is CTSSLIPGTSETSSYEQYF. CDR3 DNA: TGCACCAGCAGCCTTATACCGGGGACTAGCGAGACCAGCTCCTACGAGCAGTACTTC.

This clonotype was detected a few times. This rearrangement joins TRBV5-1 to TRBJ2-1; 7 nucleotides agree with TRBD2. J gave up 2 bases and V 0 bases, and 5 bases lay outside the gene matches. Germline V gives CDR1 SGHRS, CDR2 YFSETQ. The CDR3 has 16 residues. The DNA of the CDR3 is TGCGCCAGCAGCTTGGAAGCGGGAATGACCTACAATGAGCAGTTCTTC. It encodes CASSLEAGMTYNEQFF. The entire variable domain, with the rest obtained from reference TRBV5-1 and TRBJ2-1, is as follows: KAGVTQTPRYLIKTRGQQVTLSCSPISGHRSVSWYQQTPGQGLQFLFEYFSETQRNKGNFPGRFSGRQFSNSRSEMNVSTLELGDSALYLCASSLEAGMTYNEQFFGPGTRLTVL.

The genes are TRBV6-5 and TRBJ1-6; D might be TRBD1 (5 bases). V gave up 3 bases and J gave up 7 bases, with 7 bases separating them. Germline V CDR1 and CDR2: MNHEY, SVGAGI. CDR3 length equals 13 residues. The CDR3 sequence: CASSYTGNSPLHF. In nucleotides, the CDR3 is TGTGCCAGCAGTTATACAGGAAATTCACCCCTCCACTTT.

This clonotype was counted only a few times. This chain links TRBV2 with TRBJ1-2; TRBD1 agrees at 9 bases. There are 15 residues in the CDR3. The germline CDR1 and CDR2 sequences are SNHLY and FYNNEI. Germline trimming cut 7 bases from V and 3 bases from J; bases unmatched to any gene: 9. The CDR3 spells CASKDDRGTYYGYTF. In DNA, the CDR3 is TGTGCCAGCAAAGATGACAGGGGGACGTACTATGGCTACACCTTC.

At least ten counts were recorded for this clonotype. V usage is TRBV7-3 and J usage is TRBJ2-1; 14 nucleotides line up with TRBD2. Germline values: CDR1 SGHTA, CDR2 FQGTGA. The CDR3 has 16 residues. V gave up 2 bases and J gave up 7 bases; unmatched junction bases: 4. Written as DNA, the CDR3 is TGTGCCAGCAGCTTAGGGGGACTAGCGGGAGTGAATGAGCAGTTCTTC. The encoded protein is CASSLGGLAGVNEQFF.

This clonotype was seen at least ten times. Written as DNA, the CDR3 is TGTGCCAGCAGCCAGACAGGGGCAGTAGATACGCAGTATTTT. This gives the protein CASSQTGAVDTQYF. The chain uses TRBV6-5 and TRBJ2-3; 8 bases align to TRBD1. This CDR3 spans 14 amino acids. CDR1 and CDR2 from the germline V gene are MNHEY and SVGAGI. Trimming removed 6 bases from V and 5 bases from J; junction bases left unmatched: 7.

The chain recombines TRBV24-1 with TRBJ2-5, with 9 positions matching TRBD1. Matching the DNA end better, TRBJ2-1 makes the J call doubtful. Germline CDR1 is KGHDR and CDR2 is SFDVKD. This CDR3 has 13 residues. The CDR3 protein is CATSTGGEREQFF. For the CDR3, the DNA is TGTGCCACCAGTACAGGGGGCGAACGAGAGCAGTTCTTC.

This clonotype has ten or more counts. The chain has TRBV10-2 and TRBJ2-1; D may correspond to TRBD1 or TRBD2 (5 bases each). The CDR3 loop spans 14 amino acids. The ends were cut back, 3 bases at V and 2 bases at J, with 8 bases in the middle. CDR1 is WSHSY and CDR2 is SAAADI in the germline V gene. The CDR3 DNA reads TGCGCCAGCAGTGATGGGGACCCCTACAATGAGCAGTTCTTC. It encodes CASSDGDPYNEQFF.

This sequence joins TRBV12-5 and TRBJ2-1; 9 nucleotides line up with TRBD1. CDR1 is LGHNT, CDR2 FRNRAP, per germline. The CDR3 spans 13 residues. After removal of 11 bases from V and 9 bases from J, the junction contained 11 bases not matched to a gene. The CDR3 reads CALWDRAGGEQFF. CDR3 nucleotide sequence: TGTGCTCTGTGGGACAGGGCTGGGGGTGAGCAGTTCTTC.

Comments on this clonotype: A junction end diverges from the germline sequence, so it may reflect a read error. V and J are TRBV10-3 and TRBJ1-2; 9 bases map to TRBD1. CDR1 ENHRY and CDR2 SYGVKD come from the germline V gene. This CDR3 is built from 16 residues. The CDR3 spells CATSENPGQGSYGYTF. The CDR3, as DNA: TGTGCCACCAGTGAAAATCCGGGACAGGGAAGCTATGGCTACACCTTC.

This chain connects TRBV29-1 to TRBJ2-1; the match to TRBD2 covers 9 bases. From germline, CDR1 is SQVTM and CDR2 ANQGSEA. CDR3 size: 16 residues. Unmatched junction bases numbered 7, after V lost 3 bases and J lost 1 base. The CDR3 DNA reads TGCAGCGTTGACGGTAGCGGGAGTACGTCCTACAATGAGCAGTTCTTC. This sequence encodes CSVDGSGSTSYNEQFF.

This clonotype was seen a few times. The chain uses TRBV9 and TRBJ2-2; D ambiguous. The CDR3 contains 16 residues. V dropped 4 bases and J dropped 0 bases, with 13 bases sitting between them. CDR1 SGDLS and CDR2 YYNGEE come from the germline V gene. Here the CDR3 reads CASSLIDTSNTGELFF. Here the CDR3 DNA reads TGTGCCAGCAGCCTCATAGACACATCGAACACCGGGGAGCTGTTTTTT. Full variable domain (missing parts from reference TRBV9 and TRBJ2-2): DSGVTQTPKHLITATGQRVTLRCSPRSGDLSVYWYQQSLDQGLQFLIQYYNGEERAKGNILERFSAQQFPDLHSELNLSSLELGDSALYFCASSLIDTSNTGELFFGEGSRLTVL.

This clonotype was seen repeatedly, ten times or more. The chain employs TRBV14 and TRBJ2-1; D call uncertain. Germline loops: CDR1 SGHDN, CDR2 FVKESK. The CDR3 loop spans 12 amino acids. Deletions cut 1 base from V and 15 bases from J, with 13 bases between. The CDR3: CASSQAAKRAFF. The CDR3 nucleotides are TGTGCCAGCAGCCAAGCGGCTAAACGTGCGTTCTTC.

This clonotype showed up just a few times. The chain joins TRBV5-1 to TRBJ2-1; 9 positions match TRBD2. The CDR3 spans 15 residues. CDR1 and CDR2 from the germline V gene are SGHRS and YFSETQ. The J segment lost 9 bases and the V segment lost 0 bases, leaving 7 bases of the junction unmatched. In DNA, the CDR3 is TGCGCCAGCAGCTTGGGGGGTAGCGGGAGAGGTGAGCAGTTCTTC. It translates to CASSLGGSGRGEQFF.

This clonotype was seen only a few times. Here the CDR3 DNA reads TGTGCCAGCAGCCACGACAGGGGTCGAGGGAGACTAGCGAACAATGAGCAGTTCTTC. Protein product: CASSHDRGRGRLANNEQFF. The V call is TRBV3-1, the J call TRBJ2-1; TRBD1 or TRBD2 may be the D gene (8 bases each). Germline CDR1 and CDR2: LGHDT and YNNKEL (reference sequence). The CDR3 is made up of 19 amino acids. Trimming shortened V by 3 bases and J by 5 bases, and 26 bases separated the two germline ends.

This sequence joins TRBV7-2 and TRBJ2-5; TRBD2 aligns across 8 bases. Germline CDR1 SGHTA, CDR2 FQGNSA. The CDR3 is 15 amino acids. Losses at the gene ends were 0 bases for V and 4 bases for J; bases not matched to a gene: 4. The CDR3 loop reads CASSLARGRRETQYF. CDR3 sequence (DNA): TGTGCCAGCAGCTTAGCTCGCGGGAGGCGAGAGACCCAGTACTTC.

This clonotype was found a few times. The chain recombines TRBV6-1 with TRBJ1-4; possibly TRBD1 for D (5 bases). CDR3 length: 15 residues. Germline assignment: CDR1 MNHNS and CDR2 SASEGT. V lost 5 bases, J lost 4 bases, and 14 bases lay in between. The CDR3 protein is CASSQGDGINEKLFF. The DNA of the CDR3 is TGTGCCAGCAGTCAAGGGGACGGAATTAATGAAAAACTGTTTTTT.

In this sample, this clonotype turned up a few times. The chain carries TRBV29-1 and TRBJ2-5, with 11 bases aligning to TRBD2. The DNA end is a closer match to TRBJ2-7, so the J assignment may be wrong. The germline CDR1 and CDR2 sequences are SQVTM and ANQGSEA. This CDR3 region has 15 residues. The CDR3 DNA sequence: TGCAGCTCCGAGACTAGCGGGAATCTCCGCCACGAGCAGTACTTC. It yields the protein CSSETSGNLRHEQYF.

This clonotype was found a few times. The chain combines TRBV3-1 with TRBJ2-4, with 8 bases lining up with TRBD1. Looked up from germline, CDR1 is LGHDT and CDR2 is YNNKEL (reference sequence). V gave up 4 bases and J gave up 6 bases; unmatched junction bases: 5. The CDR3 extends over 14 amino acids. The CDR3 is CASSLRGPANIQYF. The CDR3 coding sequence is TGTGCCAGCAGCCTCAGGGGGCCCGCAAACATTCAGTACTTC.